These 21 T cell receptor beta chains came from one sample sequenced in a study of response to subunit inactivated influenza vaccine. TCRdb ran MiXCR on the RT-PCR reads and lists one entry per CDR3 protein. The table shows roughly 460,000 distinct CDR3 sequences, with 9.5% to 12% occurring only once. The sequences come from PBMCs from blood, collected 40 to 50 days after vaccination. These receptors all stem from a man aged 45-65 years who received an inactivated influenza vaccine.

This clonotype was counted a few times. The J gene is TRBJ2-7, the V gene TRBV4-2; D call uncertain. V lost 0 bases to trimming and J lost 3 bases, with 9 bases between them. The CDR3 sequence is 14 residues long. Germline V gene data show CDR1 as LGHNA and CDR2 as YNFKEQ. The CDR3 nucleotides read TGTGCCAGCAGCCAAGAGGACGGCTTCTACGAGCAGTACTTC. Translating it yields CASSQEDGFYEQYF.

This clonotype was counted a few times. V gene TRBV6-1 combines with J gene TRBJ2-7, with D unclear. With 7 bases removed from V and 0 bases from J, the gap between germline ends came to 22 bases. CDR1 MNHNS and CDR2 SASEGT come from the germline V gene. The length of the CDR3 is 17 residues. CDR3: CASTSNGVGIASYEQYF. The CDR3 DNA reads as TGTGCCAGCACCTCTAATGGCGTGGGGATAGCCTCCTACGAGCAGTACTTC.

This clonotype was picked up many times. This chain connects TRBV3-1 to TRBJ2-7, with 7 positions matching TRBD1. Germline CDR1 LGHDT, CDR2 YNNKEL (reference sequence). V lost 4 bases, J lost 5 bases, and 8 bases stayed unmatched. The CDR3 length is 14 residues. The CDR3 here is CASSPRQGTDEQYF. Written as DNA, the CDR3 is TGTGCCAGCAGCCCCAGACAGGGTACCGACGAGCAGTACTTC.

This clonotype was found many times. For the CDR3, the DNA is TGTGCCAGCAGTGTACAGGGGCAAAACTATGGCTACACCTTC. It codes for CASSVQGQNYGYTF. The V and J genes are TRBV12-3 or TRBV12-4 and TRBJ1-2, with 7 bases matching TRBD1. The CDR3 sequence is 14 residues long. The trim removed 5 bases at V and 2 bases at J, leaving 5 bases unmatched.

The V and J genes are TRBV15 and TRBJ2-1; D tentatively reads TRBD1 or TRBD2 (6 bases each). Germline V gives CDR1 LNHNV, CDR2 YYDKDF (reference sequence). V gave up 1 base and J gave up 1 base, with 8 bases separating them. The CDR3 covers 15 residues. The CDR3 sequence is CATSRAGASYNEQFF. The CDR3 nucleotides are TGTGCCACCAGCAGAGCGGGGGCTTCCTACAATGAGCAGTTCTTC.

The gene calls are TRBV7-7 and TRBJ2-1; TRBD2 matches at 8 bases. CDR1 is SSHAT and CDR2 is FNYEAQ in the germline V gene (reference sequence). V lost 1 base, J lost 9 bases, and 11 bases stayed unmatched. This CDR3 comprises 16 residues. CDR3 nucleotide sequence: TGTGCCAGCAGCTTAGAAAGCGGCGGGAGGCGAGGTGAGCAGTTCTTC. Translating gives CASSLESGGRRGEQFF.

This clonotype was detected only a few times. The V and J genes are TRBV28 and TRBJ2-3, with 8 bases identical to TRBD2. Trimming took 3 bases from V and 2 from J; bases not matched to a gene: 4. Germline assignment: CDR1 MDHEN and CDR2 SYDVKM. This CDR3 is built from 15 residues. CDR3 loop: CASSLRGVPTDTQYF. CDR3 nucleotide sequence: TGTGCCAGCAGTTTGCGGGGGGTACCCACAGATACGCAGTATTTT.

This clonotype was counted many times. The chain uses TRBV29-1 and TRBJ2-5; 9 bases are a match to TRBD2. In germline, CDR1 is SQVTM, CDR2 ANQGSEA. V was clipped by 1 base and J by 5 bases; unmatched bases: 8. The CDR3 loop spans 15 amino acids. This chain's CDR3 is CSVEGGTSYGETQYF. The CDR3 DNA sequence: TGCAGCGTTGAAGGTGGGACTAGCTACGGGGAGACCCAGTACTTC.

The chain recombines TRBV5-1 with TRBJ2-7; D unclear. V lost 0 bases, J lost 1 base, and 17 bases lay in between. Germline loops: CDR1 SGHRS, CDR2 YFSETQ. The CDR3 has 17 amino acids. CDR3 amino acids: CASSLGVRSRKSYEQYF. The CDR3 DNA is TGCGCCAGCAGCTTGGGGGTCAGGAGCCGAAAATCCTACGAGCAGTACTTC.

In this sample, this clonotype turned up many times. This chain connects TRBV20-1 to TRBJ2-2; the match to TRBD2 covers 8 bases. V dropped 2 bases and J dropped 7; count of bases not matched to a gene: 9. The germline V gene has CDR1 DFQATT and CDR2 SNEGSKA (reference sequence). The length of the CDR3 is 15 residues. The CDR3 sequence: CSARYRLASGGELFF. CDR3 in DNA: TGCAGTGCTAGATACCGACTAGCGAGTGGCGGGGAGCTGTTTTTT.

This clonotype was recorded only once. The chain joins TRBV6-5 to TRBJ2-7; no reliable D call. CDR1 is MNHEY, CDR2 SVGAGI, per germline. There are 13 residues in the CDR3. V lost 4 bases and J 6 bases, leaving 13 bases between the germline ends. CDR3 bases: TGTGCCAGCAGTTCCCTCAGGATTGCCGAGCAGTACTTC. Encoded protein: CASSSLRIAEQYF.

Many counts were recorded for this clonotype. The rearrangement uses TRBV12-3 or TRBV12-4 and TRBJ1-1; possibly TRBD1 for D (6 bases). There are 14 residues in the CDR3. The V and J ends lost 5 bases and 3 bases respectively, with 13 bases between them. The chain's CDR3 is CASSIYRVYTEAFF. Written as DNA, the CDR3 is TGTGCCAGCAGTATATACAGGGTTTACACTGAAGCTTTCTTT.

The chain links TRBV4-2 to TRBJ1-2; D is possibly TRBD1 (5 bases). Deletions cut 0 bases from V and 8 bases from J, with 13 bases between. Germline-derived CDR1 and CDR2 are LGHNA and YNFKEQ. The CDR3 consists of 14 residues. CDR3 region: CASSQDHGAAGYTF. CDR3 bases: TGTGCCAGCAGCCAAGACCACGGGGCCGCCGGCTACACCTTC.

In its sample, this clonotype was seen many times. The chain uses TRBV9 and TRBJ2-7, with D possibly TRBD2 on 6 matching bases. CDR3 length equals 14 residues. Trimming stripped 7 bases from V and 0 bases from J, with 14 bases between. Germline CDR1 SGDLS, CDR2 YYNGEE. For the CDR3, the DNA is TGTGCCAGCTCAGTGGGGGGAAGCTCCTACGAGCAGTACTTC. As protein: CASSVGGSSYEQYF.

The chain links TRBV10-1 to TRBJ2-5; D is ambiguous. Germline-derived CDR1 and CDR2 are WNHNN and SYGVQD (reference sequence). The CDR3 sequence is 12 residues long. Trimming left V 4 bases short and J 5 bases short, with 8 bases between. The CDR3 loop reads CASSGNTETQYF. The DNA of the CDR3 is TGCGCCAGCAGTGGAAACACGGAGACCCAGTACTTC.

This clonotype was seen more than once but under ten times. The chain combines TRBV20-1 with TRBJ2-5, with TRBD2 matching 8 bases. V shed 3 bases, J shed 4 bases, and the junction held 7 bases outside the gene matches. Germline V lookup: CDR1 DFQATT, CDR2 SNEGSKA (reference sequence). This CDR3 spans 14 amino acids. The CDR3 reads CSASGSGNLETQYF. DNA of the CDR3: TGCAGTGCTAGTGGTAGCGGGAACTTAGAGACCCAGTACTTC.

The V gene is TRBV7-2, the J gene TRBJ2-3; D gene uncertain. The V and J ends lost 3 bases and 1 base respectively, with 11 bases between them. There are 15 residues in the CDR3. Germline CDR1 is SGHTA and CDR2 is FQGNSA. The CDR3 region has the DNA TGTGCCAGCAGCTTTGGTCAGCCGGGCACAGATACGCAGTATTTT. Translation gives CASSFGQPGTDTQYF.

The sample holds many counts of this clonotype. The chain carries TRBV3-1 and TRBJ2-5; TRBD2 matches 8 bases. The CDR3 extends over 14 amino acids. CDR1 LGHDT and CDR2 YNNKEL come from the germline V gene (reference sequence). V gave up 4 bases and J gave up 3 bases; unmatched junction bases: 4. DNA of the CDR3: TGTGCCAGCAGCCTCATTAGCGGGAAAGAGACCCAGTACTTC. Residues: CASSLISGKETQYF.

This clonotype turned up a few times. V and J are TRBV4-3 and TRBJ2-2; D is possibly TRBD2 (6 bases). Per the germline V gene, CDR1 is LGHNA and CDR2 is YSLEER. V was shortened by 11 bases and J by 5 bases, with 6 bases between the two germline ends. The CDR3 extends over 10 amino acids. CDR3 sequence (DNA): TGCGCCGCGGGGACCGGGGAGCTGTTTTTT. It codes for CAAGTGELFF.

This clonotype has just a few counts. J is TRBJ2-7 and V is TRBV29-1; TRBD1 might be the D (5 bases). V lost 5 bases, J lost 6 bases, and 14 bases lay in between. Germline V gives CDR1 SQVTM, CDR2 ANQGSEA. This CDR3 has 12 residues. The CDR3 DNA follows: TGCAGCGTTTCCCCAGGTGGGGCCGAGCAGTACTTC. As protein: CSVSPGGAEQYF.

This rearrangement joins TRBV7-2 to TRBJ2-1, with 10 bases that match TRBD2. The CDR3 contains 16 residues. Germline V gene data show CDR1 as SGHTA and CDR2 as FQGNSA. V was pared by 5 bases and J by 2 bases, with 6 bases of the junction left unmatched. CDR3 DNA sequence: TGTGCCAGCAGCGCCAGAGCGGGAGGGCCCTACAATGAGCAGTTCTTC. This sequence encodes CASSARAGGPYNEQFF.